This T cell receptor beta chain was observed in a study of blood T cell repertoires in COVID-19. Study information: Both acute and convalescent COVID-19 samples were obtained from the United States, Italy and Spain. The analysed material was cDNA or gDNA that came from T cells, B-cell-depleted T cells, or PBMCs.

Participant ages covered about 18 to 89 years across 20 to 30 US areas. The V end was cut by 11 bases, the J end by 2 bases, with 18 bases between. This CDR3 is built from 14 residues. Germline CDR1 is SEHNR and CDR2 is FQNEAQ (reference sequence). Original methodology: Counts of nucleated cells, estimated from reference gene primer amplification, were obtained. Data came from immunoSEQ multiplex PCR; TCRdb stores just in-frame clones and leaves some out. Clone size and V and J calls were adopted from that table, with D and trimming inferred from the DNA. This repertoire shows 150,000 to 200,000 clones, about 84% found once; its top ten account for roughly 12%.

The J gene is TRBJ1-2, the V gene TRBV7-9; perhaps TRBD1 as D (5 bases). This sequence was found in a man aged 50-60 years who had recovered from COVID-19. Sequencing used PBMCs or T cells enriched from blood (not recorded which). CDR3 residues: CAGSAGGSNYGYTF. CDR3 DNA sequence: TGTGCCGGCTCTGCCGGGGGATCGAACTATGGCTACACCTTC.